This TCR beta chain is drawn from a study of blood T cell repertoires in COVID-19. For the study at large: The United States, Italy and Spain supplied acute and convalescent COVID-19 samples.

The CDR3 extends over 13 amino acids. V was shortened by 4 bases and J by 7 bases, with 12 bases between the two germline ends. Germline V gives CDR1 SGDLS, CDR2 YYNGEE. Sequenced by immunoSEQ multiplex PCR; TCRdb stores in-frame clones only, minus some. The repertoire holds about 260,000 clones, more than 75% seen once, with over 2% in the top ten. This receptor was obtained from a woman between 45 and 65 years old with acute or convalescent COVID-19. This chain connects TRBV9 to TRBJ2-1; tentative D call: TRBD1 (6 bases). Sequenced: peripheral blood. DNA for the CDR3: TGTGCCAGCAGCACTCACAGGGAAAATGAGCAGTTCTTC. This gives the protein CASSTHRENEQFF.